Listed below are T cell receptor beta chains from one sample, sequenced in a study of Tregs in tolerant kidney transplant recipients. Only in-frame clones appear in the TCRdb table, and some are missing; sequencing was by immunoSEQ multiplex PCR. The table records over 85,000 clones, approximately 93% of them present only once. Sequencing used CD4+ T cells from blood, obtained before the transplant. The source is a human donor who received a combined kidney and bone marrow transplant. Each CDR3 is given with its conserved first and last residue. Each record gives: clone size, V gene, J gene, D gene, CDR3 protein, CDR3 DNA. The D gene is left open where the match is weak. Some rows mark clone size as missing; the rest say once, few, many or name a class of expanded clone.

>.|TRBV11-2|TRBJ2-7|.
CASSLAGFWGAYEQYF
TGTGCCAGCAGCTTAGCCGGGTTTTGGGGGGCCTACGAGCAGTACTTC
>.|TRBV30|TRBJ1-4|.
CAWSQGSFNEKLFF
TGTGCCTGGAGCCAGGGTTCTTTTAATGAAAAACTGTTTTTT
>.|TRBV10-3|TRBJ1-6|.
CAITQTVEGGSPLHF
TGTGCCATCACCCAGACGGTGGAGGGCGGTTCACCCCTCCACTTT
>.|TRBV5-1|TRBJ2-4|TRBD1
CASSPGRDRAILAKNIQYF
TGCGCCAGCAGCCCGGGCCGGGACAGGGCCATCCTAGCCAAAAACATTCAGTACTTC
>.|TRBV28|TRBJ1-3|TRBD1
CASNKGTGWGNTIYF
TGTGCCAGCAACAAAGGGACAGGGTGGGGAAACACCATATATTTT
>.|TRBV2|TRBJ1-4|TRBD1
CASIMGQGVTTNEKLFF
TGTGCCAGCATTATGGGACAGGGGGTTACAACTAATGAAAAACTGTTTTTT
>.|TRBV11-3|TRBJ1-1|.
CASSSGSASLSQAFF
TGTGCCAGCAGCTCGGGATCCGCTTCGCTCTCGCAAGCTTTCTTT
>.|TRBV4-3|TRBJ1-6|.
CASSQEAGVNNSPLHF
TGCGCCAGCAGCCAAGAGGCAGGGGTTAATAATTCACCCCTCCACTTT
>.|TRBV4-3|TRBJ1-1|.
CASSQVGAPVNTEAFF
TGCGCCAGCAGCCAAGTTGGGGCGCCGGTGAACACTGAAGCTTTCTTT
>.|TRBV5-4|TRBJ2-7|TRBD1
CASSLGQGSSYEQYF
TGTGCCAGCAGTTTGGGACAGGGAAGCTCCTACGAGCAGTACTTC
>.|TRBV5-1|TRBJ1-3|TRBD1
CASRQGDSGNTIYF
TGCGCCAGCCGGCAGGGGGACTCTGGAAACACCATATATTTT
>.|TRBV5-6|TRBJ2-3|TRBD2
CASSLDRRGGTDTQYF
TGTGCCAGCAGCTTGGATCGGCGGGGGGGTACAGATACGCAGTATTTT
>.|TRBV4-3|TRBJ1-2|.
CASSQGHGSAYGYTF
TGCGCCAGCAGCCAAGGTCACGGGTCGGCCTATGGCTACACCTTC
>.|TRBV27|TRBJ2-1|TRBD2
CASSLGTSGRTYYSYNEQFF
TGTGCCAGCAGTTTGGGGACTAGCGGGAGGACCTATTACTCCTACAATGAGCAGTTCTTC
>.|TRBV18|TRBJ2-5|TRBD2
CASSPGRATQETQYF
TGTGCCAGCTCACCTGGGAGGGCGACCCAAGAGACCCAGTACTTC
>few|TRBV9|TRBJ1-3|TRBD1
CASSVALGQGNTIYF
TGTGCCAGCAGCGTAGCCCTCGGACAGGGGAACACCATATATTTT
>.|TRBV30|TRBJ2-1|.
CAWNDISEQFF
TGTGCCTGGAACGACATTAGTGAGCAGTTCTTC
>.|TRBV7-7|TRBJ2-7|TRBD2
CASSPSGRGSYEQYF
TGTGCCAGCAGCCCAAGCGGGAGAGGGTCCTACGAGCAGTACTTC
>.|TRBV7-9|TRBJ1-6|TRBD1
CASSSRLGTANSPLHF
TGTGCCAGCAGCTCGCGACTAGGGACAGCGAATTCACCCCTCCACTTT
>.|TRBV21-1|TRBJ1-5|.
CASSAGSGVHQPQHF
TGTGCCAGCAGCGCTGGGTCAGGTGTACATCAGCCCCAGCATTTT
>.|TRBV7-2|TRBJ2-3|.
CASTLGPTDTQYF
TGTGCCAGCACCCTGGGCCCCACAGATACGCAGTATTTT
>few|TRBV5-1|TRBJ2-7|.
CASSLDSGSNEQYF
TGCGCCAGCAGCTTGGATTCCGGGTCAAACGAGCAGTACTTC
>.|TRBV23-1|TRBJ1-2|.
CASSRVGHPPNYGYTF
TGCGCCAGCAGTCGAGTGGGACACCCTCCTAACTATGGCTACACCTTC
>.|TRBV4-2|TRBJ1-1|.
CASSHPSGNTEAFF
TGTGCCAGCAGCCACCCCTCGGGGAACACTGAAGCTTTCTTT
>.|TRBV25-1|TRBJ2-7|.
CASSHGQLSSYEQYF
TGTGCCAGCAGTCACGGACAGCTGAGCTCCTACGAGCAGTACTTC
>.|TRBV5-1|TRBJ2-7|TRBD2
CASSLGKTSGSYEQYF
TGCGCCAGCAGCTTGGGGAAAACTAGCGGGAGTTACGAGCAGTACTTC
>.|TRBV5-6|TRBJ2-2|TRBD2
CASETLAGEAGELFF
TGTGCCAGCGAGACTTTAGCGGGAGAGGCCGGGGAGCTGTTTTTT
>.|TRBV7-2|TRBJ2-3|.
CASSPSGDTSTDTQYF
TGTGCCAGCAGCCCCTCAGGTGATACTAGCACAGATACGCAGTATTTT
>.|TRBV5-5|TRBJ2-7|.
CASAARTSSYEQYF
TGTGCCAGCGCGGCCAGGACAAGCTCCTACGAGCAGTACTTC
>once|TRBV4-2|TRBJ1-2|TRBD1
CASSQAERGLDGYTF
TGTGCCAGCAGCCAAGCTGAAAGGGGGCTTGATGGCTACACCTTC
>.|TRBV5-4|TRBJ2-3|TRBD2
CASRLGLRRTDTQYF
TGTGCCAGCAGACTGGGACTACGTCGAACAGATACGCAGTATTTT
>.|TRBV19|TRBJ2-1|TRBD2
CATSLSGGSYNEQFF
TGTGCCACAAGCCTGAGCGGGGGGTCATACAATGAGCAGTTCTTC
>.|TRBV27|TRBJ1-2|TRBD1
CASTSGDRDGYTF
TGTGCCAGCACCTCCGGGGACAGGGATGGCTACACCTTC
>.|TRBV9|TRBJ2-1|TRBD1
CASSGDSPQEFF
TGTGCCAGCAGCGGGGACAGTCCTCAAGAGTTCTTC
>.|TRBV18|TRBJ1-2|.
CASSPQGGTSVYGYTF
TGTGCCAGCTCACCTCAAGGAGGGACTTCAGTATATGGCTACACCTTC
>.|TRBV19|TRBJ2-1|TRBD2
CASSRTSGRPTYNEQFF
TGTGCCAGTTCTCGGACTAGCGGGAGACCCACTTACAATGAGCAGTTCTTC